This entry is about one T cell receptor (beta chain). The target antigen is unknown. This sample is drawn from a study of cytomegalovirus exposure and HLA in healthy donors. Broader study findings: It was reported that the classifier diagnosed cytomegalovirus status with high specificity and sensitivity in both the original and validation cohorts. Some V segments, including TRBV6-2 and TRBV6-3, were excluded as indistinguishable.

The CDR3 length is 14 residues. V gave up 8 bases and J gave up 4 bases, with 17 bases separating them. Researchers ran the PCR with 60 Vbeta and 13 Jbeta primers. Method: immunoSEQ multiplex PCR; TCRdb's copy keeps in-frame clones and lacks some. Found here are 100,000 to 130,000 clones, roughly 80% of them singletons; the top ten hold approximately 2%. The source is a man aged 25-45 years in good health and CMV-seronegative. The V and J genes are TRBV23-1 and TRBJ1-1, with TRBD1 as a possible D gene (5 bases). TRBV23-1 is classed as an ORF, of uncertain function. The sample was PBMCs. The CDR3: CASRRDPGRTEAFF. In DNA, the CDR3 is TGCGCCAGCCGGAGGGACCCTGGGCGCACTGAAGCTTTCTTT.